This T cell receptor (beta chain) was identified during a study of post-analysis software for immune sequencing data. Study overall: Multiple sclerosis in the patients followed relapsing-remitting, secondary progressive and progressive-relapsing courses.

Prepared libraries of TCR beta cDNA carried unique molecular identifiers. Input amounts of 1 to 10 million T cells were used. These gave approximately 500,000 cDNA molecules, so each molecule approximated one T cell. Each CDR3 protein gets one entry after TCRdb re-called the PCR reads with MiXCR. The table lists some 800,000 distinct CDR3 sequences, roughly 46% of them singletons. About this clonotype: Its antigen is unidentified.

From germline, CDR1 is LNHNV and CDR2 YYDKDF (reference sequence). This CDR3 comprises 16 residues. V gave up 1 base and J gave up 4 bases; unmatched junction bases: 3. Whole-study results and caveats: Patients carried roughly five TRBV segments more frequently than controls did, and TRBV5-6, TRBV5-1 and TRBV20-1 were among them.

This sequence joins TRBV15 and TRBJ2-1, with 11 bases lining up with TRBD2. The specimen sequenced was blood. The clonotype was recovered from a girl between 5 and 17 years old with multiple sclerosis. CDR3 nucleotide sequence: TGTGCCACCAGCAGAGGGGGACTAGCGGCTTACAATGAGCAGTTCTTC. Residues: CATSRGGLAAYNEQFF.